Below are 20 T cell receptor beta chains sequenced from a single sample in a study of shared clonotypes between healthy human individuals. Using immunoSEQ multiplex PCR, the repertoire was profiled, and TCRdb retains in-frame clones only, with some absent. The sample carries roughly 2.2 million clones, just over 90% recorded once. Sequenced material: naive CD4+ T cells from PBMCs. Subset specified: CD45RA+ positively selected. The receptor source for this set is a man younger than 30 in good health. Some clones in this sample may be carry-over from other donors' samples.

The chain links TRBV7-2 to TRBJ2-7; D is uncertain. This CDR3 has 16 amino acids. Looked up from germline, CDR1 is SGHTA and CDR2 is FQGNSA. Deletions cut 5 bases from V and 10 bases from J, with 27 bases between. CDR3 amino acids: CASSPFRIGSLREQYF. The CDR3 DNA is TGTGCCAGCAGCCCATTCCGAATTGGCAGCCTACGAGAACAGTACTTC.

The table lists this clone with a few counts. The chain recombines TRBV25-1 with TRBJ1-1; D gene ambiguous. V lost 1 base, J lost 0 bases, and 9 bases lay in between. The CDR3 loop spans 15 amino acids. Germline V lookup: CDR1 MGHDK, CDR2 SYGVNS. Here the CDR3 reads CASSEFGLMNTEAFF. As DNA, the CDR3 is TGTGCCAGCAGTGAATTTGGGCTTATGAACACTGAAGCTTTCTTT.

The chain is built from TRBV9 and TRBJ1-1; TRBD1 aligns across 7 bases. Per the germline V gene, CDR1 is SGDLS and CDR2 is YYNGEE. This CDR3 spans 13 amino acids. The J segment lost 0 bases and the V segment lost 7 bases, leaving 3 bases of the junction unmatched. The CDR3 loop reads CASGRGLNTEAFF. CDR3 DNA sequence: TGTGCCAGCGGAAGGGGGCTGAACACTGAAGCTTTCTTT.

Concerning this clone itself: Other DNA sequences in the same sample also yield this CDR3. CDR3 coding DNA: TGCAGCGTTGAAGCCGGTGGGGGCTACACCTTC. This gives the protein CSVEAGGGYTF. The V call is TRBV29-1, the J call TRBJ1-2, with D hard to call. The V and J ends lost 1 base and 8 bases respectively, with 8 bases between them. CDR1 and CDR2 (germline): SQVTM, ANQGSEA. This CDR3 contains 11 residues. The full variable domain, completed using reference TRBV29-1 and TRBJ1-2, is SAVISQKPSRDICQRGTSLTIQCQVDSQVTMMFWYRQQPGQSLTLIATANQGSEATYESGFVIDKFPISRPNLTFSTLTVSNMSPEDSSIYLCSVEAGGGYTFGSGTRLTVV.

CDR3 amino acids: CASSVAGRGGEKLFF. CDR3 DNA sequence: TGTGCCAGCAGCGTAGCTGGCAGGGGTGGTGAAAAACTGTTTTTT. This chain joins TRBV9 and TRBJ1-4, with D perhaps matching TRBD1 (6 bases). CDR3 size: 15 residues. CDR1 is SGDLS and CDR2 is YYNGEE in the germline V gene. V lost 0 bases and J 7 bases, leaving 13 bases between the germline ends.

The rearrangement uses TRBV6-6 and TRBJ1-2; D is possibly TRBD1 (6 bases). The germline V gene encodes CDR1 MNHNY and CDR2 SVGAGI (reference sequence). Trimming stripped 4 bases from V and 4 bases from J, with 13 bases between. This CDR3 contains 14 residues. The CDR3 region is CASSSSQGSYGYTF. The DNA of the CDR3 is TGTGCCAGCAGTTCGTCCCAGGGGAGCTATGGCTACACCTTC.

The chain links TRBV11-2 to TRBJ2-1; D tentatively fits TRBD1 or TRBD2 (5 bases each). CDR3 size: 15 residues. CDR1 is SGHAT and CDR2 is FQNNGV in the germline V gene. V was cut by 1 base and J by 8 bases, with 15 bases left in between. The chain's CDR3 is CASSLGGIWMDEQFF. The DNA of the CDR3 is TGTGCCAGCAGCTTAGGGGGGATATGGATGGATGAGCAGTTCTTC.

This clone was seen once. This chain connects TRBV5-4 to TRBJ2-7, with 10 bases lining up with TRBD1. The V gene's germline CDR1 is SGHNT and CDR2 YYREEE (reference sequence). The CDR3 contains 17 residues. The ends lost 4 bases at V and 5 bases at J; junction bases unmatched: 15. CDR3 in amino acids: CASSTYQRQGAVDEQYF. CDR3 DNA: TGTGCCAGCAGCACGTACCAACGACAGGGGGCCGTAGACGAGCAGTACTTC.

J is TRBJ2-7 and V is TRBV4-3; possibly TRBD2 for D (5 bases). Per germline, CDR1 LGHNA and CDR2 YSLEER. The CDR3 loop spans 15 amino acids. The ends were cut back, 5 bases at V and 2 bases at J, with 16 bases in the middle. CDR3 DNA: TGCGCCAGCAGCGAGCGCGCGGAGGCGACCTACGAGCAGTACTTC. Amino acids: CASSERAEATYEQYF.

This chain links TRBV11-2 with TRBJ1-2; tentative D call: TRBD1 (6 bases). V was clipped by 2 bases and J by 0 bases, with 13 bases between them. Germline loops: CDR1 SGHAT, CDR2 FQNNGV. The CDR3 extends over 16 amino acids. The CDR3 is CASSLSGTRTNYGYTF. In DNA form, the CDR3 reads TGTGCCAGCAGCTTATCCGGGACAAGAACTAACTATGGCTACACCTTC.

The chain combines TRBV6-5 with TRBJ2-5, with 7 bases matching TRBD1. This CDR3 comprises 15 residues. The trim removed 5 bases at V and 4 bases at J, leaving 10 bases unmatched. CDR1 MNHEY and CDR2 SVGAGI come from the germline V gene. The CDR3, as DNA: TGTGCCAGCAGTAAACAGGGGTTCTCAGCAGAGACCCAGTACTTC. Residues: CASSKQGFSAETQYF.

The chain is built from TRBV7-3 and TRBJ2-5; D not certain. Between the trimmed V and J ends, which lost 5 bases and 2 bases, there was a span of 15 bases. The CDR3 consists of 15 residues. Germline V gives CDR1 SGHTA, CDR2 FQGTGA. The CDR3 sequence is CASSDGVGWQETQYF. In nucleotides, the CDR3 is TGTGCCAGCAGCGACGGAGTTGGTTGGCAAGAGACCCAGTACTTC.

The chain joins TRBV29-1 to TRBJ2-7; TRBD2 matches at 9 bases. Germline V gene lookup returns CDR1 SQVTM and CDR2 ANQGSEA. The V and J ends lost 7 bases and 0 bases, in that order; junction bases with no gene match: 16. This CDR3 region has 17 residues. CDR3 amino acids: CSARVGTSSRSSYEQYF. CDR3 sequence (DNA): TGCAGCGCCCGAGTCGGGACTAGCAGTAGAAGCTCCTACGAGCAGTACTTC.

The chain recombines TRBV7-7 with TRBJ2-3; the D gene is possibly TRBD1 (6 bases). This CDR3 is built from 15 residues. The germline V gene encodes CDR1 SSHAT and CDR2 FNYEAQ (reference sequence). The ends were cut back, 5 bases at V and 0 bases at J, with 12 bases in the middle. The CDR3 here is CASSPGQSSTDTQYF. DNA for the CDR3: TGTGCCAGCAGCCCCGGACAGTCTAGCACAGATACGCAGTATTTT.

CDR3 DNA: TGTGCCAGCAGCTTAGATCTGATCACGGGGTATGGCTACACCTTC. Amino acid sequence: CASSLDLITGYGYTF. This chain connects TRBV11-2 to TRBJ1-2; D is unresolved. This CDR3 comprises 15 residues. CDR1 is SGHAT and CDR2 is FQNNGV in the germline V gene. Trimming removed 0 bases at V and 5 bases at J, with 13 bases between.

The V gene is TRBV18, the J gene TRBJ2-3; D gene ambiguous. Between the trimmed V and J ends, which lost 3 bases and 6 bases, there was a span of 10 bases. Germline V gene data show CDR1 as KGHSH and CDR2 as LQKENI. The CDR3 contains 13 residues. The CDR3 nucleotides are TGTGCCAGCTCACCCGCAGGTGGGGATACGCAGTATTTT. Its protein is CASSPAGGDTQYF.

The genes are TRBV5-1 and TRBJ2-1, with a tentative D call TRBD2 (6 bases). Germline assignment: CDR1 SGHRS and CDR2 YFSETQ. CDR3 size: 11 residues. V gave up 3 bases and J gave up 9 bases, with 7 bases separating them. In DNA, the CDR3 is TGCGCCAGCAGCTGGAGGGGTGAGCAGTTCTTC. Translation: CASSWRGEQFF.

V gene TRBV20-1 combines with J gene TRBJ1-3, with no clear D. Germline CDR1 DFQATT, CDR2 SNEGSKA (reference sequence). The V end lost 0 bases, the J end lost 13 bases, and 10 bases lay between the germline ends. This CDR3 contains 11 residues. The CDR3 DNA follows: TGCAGTGCTAGAGACCCGGCGAAAATATATTTT. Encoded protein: CSARDPAKIYF.

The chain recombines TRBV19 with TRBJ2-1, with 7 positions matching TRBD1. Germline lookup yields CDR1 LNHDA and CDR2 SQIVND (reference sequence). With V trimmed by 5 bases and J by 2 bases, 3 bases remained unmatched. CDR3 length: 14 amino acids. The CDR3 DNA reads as TGTGCCAGTAGTTTAGGGGGCCCCTACAATGAGCAGTTCTTC. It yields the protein CASSLGGPYNEQFF.

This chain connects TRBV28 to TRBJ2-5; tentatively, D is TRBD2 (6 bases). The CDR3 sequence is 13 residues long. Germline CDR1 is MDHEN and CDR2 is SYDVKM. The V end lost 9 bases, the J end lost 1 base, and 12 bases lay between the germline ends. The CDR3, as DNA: TGTGCCAGTTTAAGGGGAGGCCAAGAGACCCAGTACTTC. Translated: CASLRGGQETQYF.